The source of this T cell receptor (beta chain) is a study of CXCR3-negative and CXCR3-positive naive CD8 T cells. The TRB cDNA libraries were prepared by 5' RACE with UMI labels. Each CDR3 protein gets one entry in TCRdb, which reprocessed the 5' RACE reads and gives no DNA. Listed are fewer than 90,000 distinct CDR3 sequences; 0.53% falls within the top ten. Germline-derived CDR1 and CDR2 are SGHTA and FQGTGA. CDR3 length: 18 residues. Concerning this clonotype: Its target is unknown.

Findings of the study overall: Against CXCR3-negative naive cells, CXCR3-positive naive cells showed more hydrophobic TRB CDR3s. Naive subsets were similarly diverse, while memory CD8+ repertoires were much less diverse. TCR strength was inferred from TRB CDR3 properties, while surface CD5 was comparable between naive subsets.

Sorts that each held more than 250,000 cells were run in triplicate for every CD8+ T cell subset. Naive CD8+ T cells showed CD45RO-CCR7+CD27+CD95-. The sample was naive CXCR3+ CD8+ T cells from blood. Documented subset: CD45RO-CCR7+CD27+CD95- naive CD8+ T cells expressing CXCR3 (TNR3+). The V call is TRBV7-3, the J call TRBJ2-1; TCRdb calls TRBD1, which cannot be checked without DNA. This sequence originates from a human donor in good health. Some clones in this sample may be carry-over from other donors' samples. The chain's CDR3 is CASSLKSIGDRGFDEQFF. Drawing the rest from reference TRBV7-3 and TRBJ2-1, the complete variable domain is GAGVSQTPSNKVTEKGKYVELRCDPISGHTALYWYRQSLGQGPEFLIYFQGTGAADDSGLPNDRFFAVRPEGSVSTLKIQRTERGDSAVYLCASSLKSIGDRGFDEQFFGPGTRLTVL.